This is a list of T cell receptor beta chains from one sample in a study of OX40 agonist ivuxolimab in advanced cancers. Sequenced by immunoSEQ multiplex PCR; TCRdb stores in-frame clones only, minus some. The sample records around 67,000 clones, 87% being singletons. Sample: CD4+ or CD8+ T cells sorted from blood, taken in a trial of the OX40 agonist ivuxolimab. Source of these receptors: an adult with an advanced solid tumor such as melanoma, head and neck, liver or kidney cancer. Both conserved end residues are part of each CDR3. D genes are given only for firm matches. Clone sizes are given selectively: once, few, many, or a class where the clone is expanded.

v_gene: TRBV5-1
j_gene: TRBJ1-2
d_gene: TRBD1
abundance: -
CDR3nt: TGCGCCAGCAGCGGGACAGGGGTTTACTACACCTTC
CDR3aa: CASSGTGVYYTF

v_gene: TRBV5-1
j_gene: TRBJ2-7
d_gene: -
abundance: -
CDR3nt: TGCGCCAGCAGCTCCGGCAGGAATAACTACGAGCAGTACTTC
CDR3aa: CASSSGRNNYEQYF

v_gene: TRBV15
j_gene: TRBJ2-1
d_gene: -
abundance: -
CDR3nt: TGTGCCACCAGCAGTAAGGGGTATGGTGGTAATGAGCAGTTCTTC
CDR3aa: CATSSKGYGGNEQFF

v_gene: TRBV6-6
j_gene: TRBJ1-1
d_gene: -
abundance: -
CDR3nt: TGTGCCAGCAGTGTACAGGGCACTGAAGCTTTCTTT
CDR3aa: CASSVQGTEAFF

v_gene: TRBV11-2
j_gene: TRBJ2-2
d_gene: TRBD1
abundance: -
CDR3nt: TGTGCCAGCAGCTGGGACAGGTTGTCTACCGGGGAGCTGTTTTTT
CDR3aa: CASSWDRLSTGELFF

v_gene: TRBV6-5
j_gene: TRBJ1-5
d_gene: -
abundance: -
CDR3nt: TGTGCCAGCAGTTACGCGGGACGGCAGCCCCAGCATTTT
CDR3aa: CASSYAGRQPQHF

v_gene: TRBV11-2
j_gene: TRBJ2-1
d_gene: TRBD2
abundance: -
CDR3nt: TGTGCCAGCAGCTTGGGAGTGGGCGGGAGGGCGAATGAGCAGTTCTTC
CDR3aa: CASSLGVGGRANEQFF

v_gene: TRBV28
j_gene: TRBJ2-7
d_gene: TRBD2
abundance: -
CDR3nt: TGTGCCAGCAGTCGACTAGCGGGAGCCTCCTACGAGCAGTACTTC
CDR3aa: CASSRLAGASYEQYF

v_gene: TRBV4-1
j_gene: TRBJ2-7
d_gene: -
abundance: -
CDR3nt: TGCGCCAGCAGCCAAGGTGTCGGCAGGAACTACGAGCAGTACTTC
CDR3aa: CASSQGVGRNYEQYF

v_gene: TRBV5-1
j_gene: TRBJ2-3
d_gene: TRBD2
abundance: -
CDR3nt: TGCGCCAGCAGCTTGAAACTAGCGGGAGTGAATACGCAGTATTTT
CDR3aa: CASSLKLAGVNTQYF

v_gene: TRBV7-2
j_gene: TRBJ2-2
d_gene: -
abundance: -
CDR3nt: TGTGCCAGCAGCCCCCGGCCGCTAGTAGGCACCGGGGAGCTGTTTTTT
CDR3aa: CASSPRPLVGTGELFF

v_gene: TRBV6-1
j_gene: TRBJ2-3
d_gene: -
abundance: -
CDR3nt: TGTGCCAGCAGTGGACATCTTAGCACAGATACGCAGTATTTT
CDR3aa: CASSGHLSTDTQYF

v_gene: TRBV7-6
j_gene: TRBJ1-2
d_gene: -
abundance: -
CDR3nt: TGTGCCAGCACCCCGGACAGCTCAGCTAACTATGGCTACACCTTC
CDR3aa: CASTPDSSANYGYTF

v_gene: TRBV18
j_gene: TRBJ2-4
d_gene: -
abundance: -
CDR3nt: TGTGCCAGCTCACCACCGCAGGGGAGGGAGGCCAAAAACATTCAGTACTTC
CDR3aa: CASSPPQGREAKNIQYF

v_gene: TRBV5-4
j_gene: TRBJ2-3
d_gene: -
abundance: -
CDR3nt: TGTGCCAGCAGCCACCGGGGTCCAGATACGCAGTATTTT
CDR3aa: CASSHRGPDTQYF

v_gene: TRBV7-9
j_gene: TRBJ1-4
d_gene: -
abundance: -
CDR3nt: TGTGCCAGCAGCTTGCAGGGGAAGGCACTGTTTTTT
CDR3aa: CASSLQGKALFF

v_gene: TRBV27
j_gene: TRBJ2-1
d_gene: -
abundance: -
CDR3nt: TGTGCCAGCAGTTTATCGAATCTCAAGTCTCTCTACAATGAGCAGTTCTTC
CDR3aa: CASSLSNLKSLYNEQFF

v_gene: TRBV10-3
j_gene: TRBJ2-3
d_gene: -
abundance: few
CDR3nt: TGTGCCATCAGTGGATCAGCGGGTGGGGTTAGCACAGATACGCAGTATTTT
CDR3aa: CAISGSAGGVSTDTQYF

v_gene: TRBV6-6
j_gene: TRBJ2-1
d_gene: TRBD1
abundance: -
CDR3nt: TGTGCCAGCAGTTATTCGACAGGGATCTCCTACAATGAGCAGTTCTTC
CDR3aa: CASSYSTGISYNEQFF

v_gene: TRBV7-2
j_gene: TRBJ2-6
d_gene: -
abundance: -
CDR3nt: TGTGCCAGCAGCTCAGCCGGGGCTGGGGCCAACGTCCTGACTTTC
CDR3aa: CASSSAGAGANVLTF

v_gene: TRBV10-3
j_gene: TRBJ2-7
d_gene: -
abundance: -
CDR3nt: TGTGCCATCAGTGAACAGGGCTACGAGCAGTACTTC
CDR3aa: CAISEQGYEQYF

v_gene: TRBV28
j_gene: TRBJ2-7
d_gene: -
abundance: -
CDR3nt: TGTGCCAGCAGTCCCCCTGGGTACTACGAGCAGTACTTC
CDR3aa: CASSPPGYYEQYF

v_gene: TRBV5-1
j_gene: TRBJ1-3
d_gene: -
abundance: -
CDR3nt: TGCGCCAGCAGCTTGGAAGGGTCCTCTTATTCTGGAAACACCATATATTTT
CDR3aa: CASSLEGSSYSGNTIYF

v_gene: TRBV18
j_gene: TRBJ2-1
d_gene: -
abundance: -
CDR3nt: TGTGCCAGCTCACCGGGACTGAAAATCAATGAGCAGTTCTTC
CDR3aa: CASSPGLKINEQFF

v_gene: TRBV18
j_gene: TRBJ2-5
d_gene: TRBD2
abundance: -
CDR3nt: TGTGCCAGCTCGCCCTCCAGCGGGGGTGAGACCCAGTACTTC
CDR3aa: CASSPSSGGETQYF

v_gene: TRBV5-1
j_gene: TRBJ1-1
d_gene: TRBD1
abundance: few
CDR3nt: TGCGCCAGCAGTGGGGCAGGGGGCTGGAGCACTGAAGCTTTCTTT
CDR3aa: CASSGAGGWSTEAFF

v_gene: TRBV18
j_gene: TRBJ1-3
d_gene: -
abundance: -
CDR3nt: TGTGCCAGCTCACAGACAATTGCCGGGAACACCATATATTTT
CDR3aa: CASSQTIAGNTIYF

v_gene: TRBV5-6
j_gene: TRBJ2-5
d_gene: TRBD2
abundance: -
CDR3nt: TGTGCCAGCAGCCCTCCATCCGGGAGGGCTTACCAAGAGACCCAGTACTTC
CDR3aa: CASSPPSGRAYQETQYF

v_gene: TRBV15
j_gene: TRBJ1-2
d_gene: TRBD1
abundance: -
CDR3nt: TGTGCCACCAGCAGAGAACAGGACAGGGACTATGGCTACACCTTC
CDR3aa: CATSREQDRDYGYTF

v_gene: TRBV6-5
j_gene: TRBJ2-6
d_gene: -
abundance: -
CDR3nt: TGTGCCAGCAGTTACTCGGGGGAGGCTGGGGCCAACGTCCTGACTTTC
CDR3aa: CASSYSGEAGANVLTF

v_gene: TRBV6-5
j_gene: TRBJ2-4
d_gene: -
abundance: -
CDR3nt: TGTGCCAGCAGTTATCGGGGACCGCTAGCCAAAAACATTCAGTACTTC
CDR3aa: CASSYRGPLAKNIQYF

v_gene: TRBV6-5
j_gene: TRBJ2-1
d_gene: TRBD2
abundance: -
CDR3nt: TGTGCCAGCAGCCTACTAGCGGGAGGGAATAATGAGCAGTTCTTC
CDR3aa: CASSLLAGGNNEQFF

v_gene: TRBV20-1
j_gene: TRBJ1-2
d_gene: -
abundance: -
CDR3nt: TGCAGTGCTAGAGTTGACAACACCAACTCCTTC
CDR3aa: CSARVDNTNSF

v_gene: TRBV6-5
j_gene: TRBJ1-6
d_gene: -
abundance: -
CDR3nt: TGTGCCAGCACTCAGGGTTTGTCCTCACCCCTCCACTTT
CDR3aa: CASTQGLSSPLHF

v_gene: TRBV5-4
j_gene: TRBJ2-1
d_gene: TRBD2
abundance: -
CDR3nt: TGTGCCAGCAGCTTTCGGGGGGGAGACGAGCAGTTCTTC
CDR3aa: CASSFRGGDEQFF

v_gene: TRBV6-1
j_gene: TRBJ1-3
d_gene: -
abundance: -
CDR3nt: TGTGCCAGCAGTGAAATGGGGGGTTCAGGAAACACCATATATTTT
CDR3aa: CASSEMGGSGNTIYF

v_gene: TRBV30
j_gene: TRBJ1-3
d_gene: TRBD1
abundance: -
CDR3nt: TGTGCCTGGGGGTCAGGGGGTGGCTCTGGAAACACCATATATTTT
CDR3aa: CAWGSGGGSGNTIYF

v_gene: TRBV28
j_gene: TRBJ2-6
d_gene: TRBD1
abundance: -
CDR3nt: TGTGCCAGCAGTTTAACCAACAAGGGGGCCTGGACTTTC
CDR3aa: CASSLTNKGAWTF

v_gene: TRBV10-3
j_gene: TRBJ1-5
d_gene: TRBD1
abundance: -
CDR3nt: TGTGCCATCAGGTTGGGACAGGGGCAGCCCCAGCATTTT
CDR3aa: CAIRLGQGQPQHF

v_gene: TRBV5-4
j_gene: TRBJ2-3
d_gene: TRBD1
abundance: -
CDR3nt: TGTGCCAGCAGCTTGGAGGACAGGGCGGGGGATACGCAGTATTTT
CDR3aa: CASSLEDRAGDTQYF

v_gene: TRBV21-1
j_gene: TRBJ1-5
d_gene: -
abundance: -
CDR3nt: TGTGCCAGCACTACCGTGGGGAGTCAGCCCCAGCATTTT
CDR3aa: CASTTVGSQPQHF

v_gene: TRBV27
j_gene: TRBJ1-4
d_gene: -
abundance: -
CDR3nt: TGTGCCAGCAGTCCGGGGGCGGGGGTAACTAATGAAAAACTGTTTTTT
CDR3aa: CASSPGAGVTNEKLFF

v_gene: TRBV7-2
j_gene: TRBJ2-7
d_gene: -
abundance: -
CDR3nt: TGTGCCAGCAGCTTCCGGGGTTCCTACGAGCAGTACTTC
CDR3aa: CASSFRGSYEQYF

v_gene: TRBV5-1
j_gene: TRBJ1-1
d_gene: TRBD1
abundance: -
CDR3nt: TGCGCCAGCAGCTCACCCGGGACAGGGTTGAACACTGAAGCTTTCTTT
CDR3aa: CASSSPGTGLNTEAFF

v_gene: TRBV5-6
j_gene: TRBJ1-4
d_gene: -
abundance: -
CDR3nt: TGTGCCAGCAGCATGGGACACCCTAATGAAAAACTGTTTTTT
CDR3aa: CASSMGHPNEKLFF

v_gene: TRBV18
j_gene: TRBJ2-7
d_gene: -
abundance: -
CDR3nt: TGTGCCAGCTCACCACCGGGACTGGGAGAGCAGTACTTC
CDR3aa: CASSPPGLGEQYF